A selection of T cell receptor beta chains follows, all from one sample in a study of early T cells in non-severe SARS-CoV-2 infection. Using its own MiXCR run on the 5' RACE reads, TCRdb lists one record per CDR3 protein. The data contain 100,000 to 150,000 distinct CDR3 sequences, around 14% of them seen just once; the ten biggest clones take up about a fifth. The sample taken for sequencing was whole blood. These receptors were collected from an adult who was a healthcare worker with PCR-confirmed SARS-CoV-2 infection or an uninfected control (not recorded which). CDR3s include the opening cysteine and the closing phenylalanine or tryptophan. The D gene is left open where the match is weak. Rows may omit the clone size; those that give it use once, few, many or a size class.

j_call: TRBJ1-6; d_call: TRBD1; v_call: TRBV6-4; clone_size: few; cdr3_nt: TGTGCCAGCAGTGGATCAGGGGGCGATAATTCACCCCTCCACTTT; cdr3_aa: CASSGSGGDNSPLHF
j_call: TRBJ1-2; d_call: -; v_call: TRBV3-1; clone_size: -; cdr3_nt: TGTGCCAGCAGCCAAGATAGATTACGGGGGGCTGGCGACTATGGCTACACCTTC; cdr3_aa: CASSQDRLRGAGDYGYTF
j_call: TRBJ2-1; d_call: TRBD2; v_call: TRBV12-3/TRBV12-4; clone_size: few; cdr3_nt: TGTGCCAGCAAACTACTAGCGGGGTCCTACAATGAGCAGTTCTTC; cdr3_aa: CASKLLAGSYNEQFF
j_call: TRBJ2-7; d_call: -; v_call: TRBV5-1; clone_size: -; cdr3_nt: TGCGCCAGCAGCTTGGGGGTAGGCCCGGCGGAGCAGTACTTC; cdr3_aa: CASSLGVGPAEQYF
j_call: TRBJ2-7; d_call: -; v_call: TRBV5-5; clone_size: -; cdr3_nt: TGTGCCAGCAGCCCTCGCCTGGGTGAAGAGCAGTACTTC; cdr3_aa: CASSPRLGEEQYF
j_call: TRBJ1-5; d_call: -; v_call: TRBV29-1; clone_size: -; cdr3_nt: TGCAGCGTTGGCTTCGGGTATAGCAATCAGCCCCAGCATTTT; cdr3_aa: CSVGFGYSNQPQHF
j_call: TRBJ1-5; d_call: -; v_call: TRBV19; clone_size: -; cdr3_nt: TGTGCCAGTATTAGGGGAGCTTATAGCAATCGGCCCCAGCATTTT; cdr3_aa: CASIRGAYSNRPQHF
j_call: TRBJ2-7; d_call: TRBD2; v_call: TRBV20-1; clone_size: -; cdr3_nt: TGCAGTGCTATCGGGGGGTACGAGCAGTACTTC; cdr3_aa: CSAIGGYEQYF
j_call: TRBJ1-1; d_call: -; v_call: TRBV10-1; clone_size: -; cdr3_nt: TGCGCCAGCAGCCTCGGGATCAAAGGGGCTTTCTTT; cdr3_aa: CASSLGIKGAFF
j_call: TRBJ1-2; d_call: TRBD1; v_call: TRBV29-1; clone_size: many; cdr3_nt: TGCAGCGTTGAAGAAATGGGACAGTTCTATGGCTACACCTTC; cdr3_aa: CSVEEMGQFYGYTF
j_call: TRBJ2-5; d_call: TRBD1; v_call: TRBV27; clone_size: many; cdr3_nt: TGTGCCAGCAGACTCACAGGGGACCAAGAGACCCAGTACTTC; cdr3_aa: CASRLTGDQETQYF
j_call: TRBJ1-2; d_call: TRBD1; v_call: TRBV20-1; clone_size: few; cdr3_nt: TGCAGTGCTAGGCCCCAACAGGGGGGGCTGTTAGGCTACACCTTC; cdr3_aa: CSARPQQGGLLGYTF
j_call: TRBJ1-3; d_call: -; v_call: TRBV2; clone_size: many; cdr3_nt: TGTGCCAGCACTCTGGACATCTCTGGAAACACCATATATTTT; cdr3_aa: CASTLDISGNTIYF
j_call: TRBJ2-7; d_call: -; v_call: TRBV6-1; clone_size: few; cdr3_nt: TGTGCCAGCAGTGTGGGACTCTACGAGCAGTACTTC; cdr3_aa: CASSVGLYEQYF
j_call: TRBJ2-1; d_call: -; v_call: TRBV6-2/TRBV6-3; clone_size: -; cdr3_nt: TGTGCCAGCAGAGAAGGACTAAACCCGGGCAATGAGCAGTTCTTC; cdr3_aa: CASREGLNPGNEQFF
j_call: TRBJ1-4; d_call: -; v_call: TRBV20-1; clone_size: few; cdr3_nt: TGCAGTGCTAGAGTGGGAGAAAAACTGTTTTTT; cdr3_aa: CSARVGEKLFF
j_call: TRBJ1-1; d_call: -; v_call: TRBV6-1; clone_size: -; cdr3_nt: TGTGCCAGCAGGAAGCCCCTAGGTCCCCGAGCTTTCTTT; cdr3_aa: CASRKPLGPRAFF
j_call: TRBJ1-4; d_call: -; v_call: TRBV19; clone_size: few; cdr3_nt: TGTGCCAGTAGTGACGGCGGAACAACTAATGAAAAACTGTTTTTT; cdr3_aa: CASSDGGTTNEKLFF
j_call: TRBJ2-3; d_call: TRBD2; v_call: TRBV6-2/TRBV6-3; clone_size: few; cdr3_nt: TGTGCCAGCACCTTTAGCGGGGGGCCAGATACGCAGTATTTT; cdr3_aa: CASTFSGGPDTQYF
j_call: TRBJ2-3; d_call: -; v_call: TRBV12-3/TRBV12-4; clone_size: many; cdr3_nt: TGTGCCAGCAGTTCGACTAGTAGGGCAGATACGCAGTATTTT; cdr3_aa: CASSSTSRADTQYF
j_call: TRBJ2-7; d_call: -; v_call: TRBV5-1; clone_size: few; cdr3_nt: TGCGCCAGCAGCAAGGACTGGGACTACGAGCAGTACTTC; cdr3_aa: CASSKDWDYEQYF
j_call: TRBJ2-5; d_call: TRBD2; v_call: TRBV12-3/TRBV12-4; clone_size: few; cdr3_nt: TGTGCCAGCAGTTTAATGGGGACTAGGGGGAAAGAGACCCAGTACTTC; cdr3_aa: CASSLMGTRGKETQYF
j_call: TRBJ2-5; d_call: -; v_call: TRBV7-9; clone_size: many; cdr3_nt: TGTGCCAGCAGGCGAGCCGGGGAGACCCAGTACTTC; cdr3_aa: CASRRAGETQYF
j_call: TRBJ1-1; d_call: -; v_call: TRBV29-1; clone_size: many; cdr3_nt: TGCAGCTCCATCTCGGGGACTGAAGCTTTCTTT; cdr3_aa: CSSISGTEAFF
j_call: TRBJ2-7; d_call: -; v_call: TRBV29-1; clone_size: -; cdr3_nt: TGCAGCGTAACAGCAAATTCAGCCTCCTACGAGCAGTACTTC; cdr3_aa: CSVTANSASYEQYF
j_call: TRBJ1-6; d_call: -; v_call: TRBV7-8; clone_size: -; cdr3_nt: TGTGCCAGCAGCTTGAACAGCCAGGGTAGAGTTTCACCCCTCCACTTT; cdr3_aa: CASSLNSQGRVSPLHF
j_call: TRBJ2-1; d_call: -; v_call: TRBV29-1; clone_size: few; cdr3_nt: TGCAGCGTCAGTATGGGGGGGGCCTTATCGAATGAGCAGTTCTTC; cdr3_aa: CSVSMGGALSNEQFF
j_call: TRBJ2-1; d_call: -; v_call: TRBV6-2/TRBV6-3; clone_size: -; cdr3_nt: TGTGCCAGCAGGCGAAGCGGGCCACCCTACAATGAGCAGTTCTTC; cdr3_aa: CASRRSGPPYNEQFF
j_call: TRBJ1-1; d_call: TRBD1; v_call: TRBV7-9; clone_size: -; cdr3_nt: TGTGCCAGCAGCTTAGGGGGGACAGCGAACACTGAAGCTTTCTTT; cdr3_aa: CASSLGGTANTEAFF
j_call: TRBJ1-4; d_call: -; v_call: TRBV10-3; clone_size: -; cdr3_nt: TGTGCCATCAGACCGACAGGACCGAATGAAAAACTGTTTTTT; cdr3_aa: CAIRPTGPNEKLFF
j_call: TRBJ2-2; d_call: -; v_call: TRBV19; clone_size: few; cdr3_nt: TGTGCCAGTACCCGACAGTCCACCGGGGAGCTGTTTTTT; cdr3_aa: CASTRQSTGELFF
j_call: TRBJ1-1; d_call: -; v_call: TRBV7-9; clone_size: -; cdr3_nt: TGTGCCAGTCATGGCGGTCGGAACACTGAAGCTTTCTTT; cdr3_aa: CASHGGRNTEAFF
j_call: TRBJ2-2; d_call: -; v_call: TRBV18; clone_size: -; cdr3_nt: TGTGCCAGCTCAAGCACAGTGGGTTCCGGGGAGCTGTTTTTT; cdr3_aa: CASSSTVGSGELFF
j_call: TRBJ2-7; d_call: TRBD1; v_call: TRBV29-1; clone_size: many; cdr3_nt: TGCAGCGTGGGGACAGGGCGCGAGCAGTACTTC; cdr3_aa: CSVGTGREQYF
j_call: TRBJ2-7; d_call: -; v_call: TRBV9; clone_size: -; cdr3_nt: TGTGCCAGCAGCCAAGGGGGGATCGGCAACGAGCAGTACTTC; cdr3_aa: CASSQGGIGNEQYF
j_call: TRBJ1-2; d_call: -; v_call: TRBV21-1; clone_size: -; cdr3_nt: TGTGCCAGCAGCCGCGGGGAACAGTCCGTTTCTGGCTACACCTTC; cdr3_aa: CASSRGEQSVSGYTF
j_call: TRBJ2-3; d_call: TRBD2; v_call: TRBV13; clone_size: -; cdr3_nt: TGTGCCAGCAGCTATGAAACTAGCGGTAGCACAGATACGCAGTATTTT; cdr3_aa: CASSYETSGSTDTQYF
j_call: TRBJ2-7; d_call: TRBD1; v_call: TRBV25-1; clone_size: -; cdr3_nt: TGTGCCAGCAGTGCCTCCGGGACAGGGGGATTTATCCCCTACGAGCAGTACTTC; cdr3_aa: CASSASGTGGFIPYEQYF
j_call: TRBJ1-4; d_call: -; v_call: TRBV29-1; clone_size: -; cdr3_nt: TGCAGCGCCCAAGAGGGCCCCAGGAGGTTTTTT; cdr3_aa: CSAQEGPRRFF
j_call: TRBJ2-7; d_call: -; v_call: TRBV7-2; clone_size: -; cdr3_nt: TGTGCCAGCAGCTGGGCGGGCCACGAGCAGTACTTC; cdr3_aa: CASSWAGHEQYF
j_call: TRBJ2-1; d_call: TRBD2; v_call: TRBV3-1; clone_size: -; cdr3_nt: TGTGCCAGCAGCCAAGATACCGGGGGGGCCCCGGGAAATGAGCAGTTCTTC; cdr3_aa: CASSQDTGGAPGNEQFF